The 17 T cell receptor beta chains below were found in one sample sequenced in a study of CD4+ T cells in melanoma. Assay: immunoSEQ multiplex PCR; the TCRdb copy retains only in-frame clones and omits some. This table holds 11,000 to 15,000 clones, about 63% found once. The sequenced sample consisted of cells from a culture (not recorded whether cultured in vitro). The source is a human donor with melanoma.

The chain joins TRBV7-8 to TRBJ1-2; 8 positions agree with TRBD1. Per germline, CDR1 SGHVS and CDR2 FQNEAQ. V was clipped by 2 bases and J by 13 bases; unmatched bases: 9. There are 13 residues in the CDR3. The CDR3 DNA reads as TGTGCCAGCAGCTTATTTGAGGGACAGGCGCTCACCTTC. It translates to CASSLFEGQALTF.

Only a few counts were recorded for this clone. The rearrangement uses TRBV5-1 and TRBJ2-5; 8 positions agree with TRBD1. Per germline, CDR1 SGHRS and CDR2 YFSETQ. V gave up 0 bases and J gave up 9 bases; unmatched junction bases: 7. The CDR3 length is 14 residues. CDR3 sequence: CASSLGDRSGAQYF. CDR3 nucleotide sequence: TGCGCCAGCAGCTTGGGGGACAGGTCCGGGGCCCAGTACTTC.

This sequence joins TRBV2 and TRBJ2-1; 7 bases agree with TRBD2. Trimming cost V 6 bases and J 4 bases; bases outside gene matches: 6. Germline values: CDR1 SNHLY, CDR2 FYNNEI. There are 14 residues in the CDR3. The CDR3 reads CASRLAATYNEQFF. The CDR3 bases are TGTGCCAGCAGGCTAGCGGCAACTTACAATGAGCAGTTCTTC.

The chain recombines TRBV7-3 with TRBJ2-2; D call uncertain. V was trimmed by 1 base and J by 0 bases, leaving 9 bases between them. The CDR3 sequence is 16 residues long. The germline CDR1 and CDR2 sequences are SGHTA and FQGTGA. The CDR3 region is CASSLMGGSNTGELFF. The CDR3 region has the DNA TGTGCCAGCAGCTTAATGGGCGGTTCGAACACCGGGGAGCTGTTTTTT.

Concerning this clone: Relative to the germline gene, one junction end is altered; a read error may explain this. This rearrangement joins TRBV4-1 to TRBJ2-5, with D possibly matching TRBD2 (5 bases). The CDR3 covers 17 residues. Germline V gene lookup returns CDR1 MGHRA and CDR2 YSYEKL. Here the CDR3 DNA reads TGCGCCAGCAGCCAACCGAGAGGGCAGTTCAGGATAAAGACCCTGTACTTC. Translated, it gives CASSQPRGQFRIKTLYF.

The V gene is TRBV4-2, the J gene TRBJ1-2; TRBD1 matches at 8 bases. The CDR3 consists of 15 residues. Germline CDR1 LGHNA, CDR2 YNFKEQ. Trimming cost V 5 bases and J 8 bases; bases outside gene matches: 13. CDR3 sequence reads: CASSSGLSGGSGYTF. The CDR3 nucleotides are TGTGCCAGCAGCTCTGGTTTGTCAGGGGGCAGCGGCTACACCTTC.

The chain has TRBV6-5 and TRBJ2-7; tentatively, D is TRBD1 (5 bases). Trimming stripped 8 bases from V and 2 bases from J, with 10 bases between. The germline CDR1 and CDR2 sequences are MNHEY and SVGAGI. The CDR3 has 12 residues. In nucleotides, the CDR3 is TGTGCCAGCGGGGCAGGGCCCTACGAGCAGTACTTC. Residues: CASGAGPYEQYF.

This sequence joins TRBV4-2 and TRBJ2-7, with unresolved D. The CDR3 length is 14 residues. With 1 base removed from V and 3 bases from J, the gap between germline ends came to 10 bases. Germline CDR1 LGHNA, CDR2 YNFKEQ. This CDR3 reads CASSQAPDFYEQYF. CDR3 sequence (DNA): TGTGCCAGCAGCCAAGCCCCAGATTTCTACGAGCAGTACTTC.

The CDR3 protein is CASSLTGVGSPLHF. CDR3 coding DNA: TGTGCCAGCAGCTTAACGGGGGTAGGGTCACCCCTCCACTTT. This chain joins TRBV7-2 and TRBJ1-6, with a weak D call TRBD1 (5 bases). V lost 2 bases to trimming and J lost 10 bases, with 12 bases between them. CDR1 SGHTA and CDR2 FQGNSA come from the germline V gene. The CDR3 covers 14 residues.

This rearrangement joins TRBV18 to TRBJ1-1; D is possibly TRBD1 (6 bases). Germline values: CDR1 KGHSH, CDR2 LQKENI. The CDR3 is made up of 16 amino acids. V lost 0 bases and J lost 5, with 16 bases in between. CDR3 in amino acids: CASSPPGSVRGTEAFF. CDR3 bases: TGTGCCAGCTCACCACCGGGCAGCGTGAGGGGGACTGAAGCTTTCTTT.

V is TRBV4-2 and J is TRBJ1-1, with TRBD1 as a possible D gene (6 bases). The CDR3 totals 14 residues. Germline CDR1 is LGHNA and CDR2 is YNFKEQ. Trimming took off 2 bases at V and 3 bases at J, with 10 bases between the two ends. This CDR3 reads CASSQQGGDTEAFF. Written as DNA, the CDR3 is TGTGCCAGCAGCCAACAAGGGGGAGACACTGAAGCTTTCTTT.

CDR3 sequence reads: CASSPDRDYGYTF. The CDR3 nucleotides are TGTGCCAGCAGCCCGGACAGGGACTATGGCTACACCTTC. The chain uses TRBV7-8 and TRBJ1-2, with 8 bases fitting TRBD1. The junction had 2 bases not matched to a gene; V was cut back by 5 bases and J by 3 bases. The length of the CDR3 is 13 residues. Germline V gives CDR1 SGHVS, CDR2 FQNEAQ.

The CDR3 nucleotides read TGCGCCAGCAGCTTGGATGAGTTCGGCTATGGCTACACCTTC. Amino acid sequence: CASSLDEFGYGYTF. The chain couples TRBV5-1 to TRBJ1-2, with unresolved D. Germline CDR1 and CDR2: SGHRS and YFSETQ. This CDR3 comprises 14 residues. V was trimmed by 0 bases and J by 4 bases, leaving 10 bases between them.

This clone was observed once. The V gene is TRBV5-1, the J gene TRBJ2-7; 7 bases are a match to TRBD1. V dropped 2 bases and J dropped 2; count of bases not matched to a gene: 4. CDR3 length equals 14 residues. CDR1 is SGHRS, CDR2 YFSETQ, per germline. CDR3 residues: CASSLKGQPYEQYF. Written as DNA, the CDR3 is TGCGCCAGCAGCTTAAAGGGACAGCCCTACGAGCAGTACTTC. The full variable domain, rest sourced from reference TRBV5-1 and TRBJ2-7, is KAGVTQTPRYLIKTRGQQVTLSCSPISGHRSVSWYQQTPGQGLQFLFEYFSETQRNKGNFPGRFSGRQFSNSRSEMNVSTLELGDSALYLCASSLKGQPYEQYFGPGTRLTVT.

The rearrangement links TRBV29-1 to TRBJ1-1; the D gene is possibly TRBD1 (5 bases). Germline assignment: CDR1 SQVTM and CDR2 ANQGSEA. Deletions cut 5 bases from V and 5 bases from J, with 21 bases between. This CDR3 contains 15 residues. CDR3 region: CSVIPGNLGSTEAFF. In DNA form, the CDR3 reads TGCAGCGTTATCCCAGGGAATTTGGGGAGTACTGAAGCTTTCTTT.

For this clone: Other nucleotide sequences from this sample produce the same CDR3. V usage is TRBV29-1 and J usage is TRBJ1-5; no firm D call. The V end lost 5 bases, the J end lost 1 base, and 6 bases lay between the germline ends. The V gene's germline CDR1 is SQVTM and CDR2 ANQGSEA. The CDR3 contains 12 residues. CDR3 nucleotides: TGCAGCGTTCGCCAGAGCAATCAGCCCCAGCATTTT. Translated, it gives CSVRQSNQPQHF. The variable domain in full, completed from reference TRBV29-1 and TRBJ1-5, reads SAVISQKPSRDICQRGTSLTIQCQVDSQVTMMFWYRQQPGQSLTLIATANQGSEATYESGFVIDKFPISRPNLTFSTLTVSNMSPEDSSIYLCSVRQSNQPQHFGDGTRLSIL.

This chain connects TRBV30 to TRBJ2-4, with a tentative D call TRBD2 (6 bases). The CDR3 sequence is 17 residues long. Per germline, CDR1 GTSNPN and CDR2 SVGIG (reference sequence). The V gene lost 4 bases and the J gene lost 0 bases, with 19 bases spanning the gap. The CDR3 protein is CAWTGTAGPLAKNIQYF. CDR3 nucleotide sequence: TGTGCCTGGACCGGGACTGCCGGACCCCTAGCCAAAAACATTCAGTACTTC. The full variable domain, its missing parts supplied by reference TRBV30 and TRBJ2-4, is SQTIHQWPATLVQPVGSPLSLECTVEGTSNPNLYWYRQAAGRGLQLLFYSVGIGQISSEVPQNLSASRPQDRQFILSSKKLLLSDSGFYLCAWTGTAGPLAKNIQYFGAGTRLSVL.